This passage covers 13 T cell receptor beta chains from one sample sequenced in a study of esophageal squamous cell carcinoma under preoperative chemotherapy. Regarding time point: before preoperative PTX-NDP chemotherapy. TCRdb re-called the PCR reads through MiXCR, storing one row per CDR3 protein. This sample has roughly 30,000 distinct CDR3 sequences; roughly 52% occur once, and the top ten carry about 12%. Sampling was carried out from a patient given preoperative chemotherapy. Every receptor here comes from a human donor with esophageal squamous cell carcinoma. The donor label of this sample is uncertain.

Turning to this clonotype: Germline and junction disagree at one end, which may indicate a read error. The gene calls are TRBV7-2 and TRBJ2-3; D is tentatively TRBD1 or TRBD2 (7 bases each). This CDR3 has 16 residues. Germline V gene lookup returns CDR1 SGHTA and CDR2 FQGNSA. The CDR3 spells CASGAQGGRGTDTQYF. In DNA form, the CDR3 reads TGTGCCAGCGGGGCGCAGGGGGGGCGTGGGACAGATACCCAGTATTTT.

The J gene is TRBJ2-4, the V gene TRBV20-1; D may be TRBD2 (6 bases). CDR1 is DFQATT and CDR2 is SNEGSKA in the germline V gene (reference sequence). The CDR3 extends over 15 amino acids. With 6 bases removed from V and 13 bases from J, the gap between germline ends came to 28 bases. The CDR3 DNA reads TGCAGTGCGGGCCAAAGGAGGGCTGATGGAGACACCCAGTACTTC. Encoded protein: CSAGQRRADGDTQYF.

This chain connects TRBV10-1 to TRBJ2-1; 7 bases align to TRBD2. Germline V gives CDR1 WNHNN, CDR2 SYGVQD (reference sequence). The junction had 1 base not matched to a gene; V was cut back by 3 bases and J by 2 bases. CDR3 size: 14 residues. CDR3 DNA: TGCGCCAGCAGTGAAGGGACTACCTACAATGAGCAGTTCTTC. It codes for CASSEGTTYNEQFF.

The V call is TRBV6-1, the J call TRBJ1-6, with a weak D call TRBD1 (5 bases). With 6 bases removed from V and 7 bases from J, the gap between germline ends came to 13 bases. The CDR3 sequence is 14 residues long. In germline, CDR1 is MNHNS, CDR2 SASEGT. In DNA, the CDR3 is TGTGCCAGCAGCCCTCGGGACCTAAATTCACCCCTCCACTTT. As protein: CASSPRDLNSPLHF.

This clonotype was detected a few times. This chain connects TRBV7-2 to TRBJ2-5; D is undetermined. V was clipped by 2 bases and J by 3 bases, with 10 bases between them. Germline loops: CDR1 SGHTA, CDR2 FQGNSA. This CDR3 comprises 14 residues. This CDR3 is CASSLSHGKETQYF. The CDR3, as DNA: TGTGCCAGCAGCTTATCCCACGGAAAAGAGACCCAGTACTTC.

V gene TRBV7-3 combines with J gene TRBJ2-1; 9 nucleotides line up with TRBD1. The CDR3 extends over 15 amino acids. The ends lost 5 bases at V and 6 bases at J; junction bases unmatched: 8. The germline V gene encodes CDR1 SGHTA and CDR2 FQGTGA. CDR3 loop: CASSPTGQGRNEQFF. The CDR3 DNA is TGTGCCAGCAGCCCTACGGGACAGGGCCGCAATGAGCAGTTCTTC. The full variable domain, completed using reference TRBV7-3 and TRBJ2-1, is GAGVSQTPSNKVTEKGKYVELRCDPISGHTALYWYRQSLGQGPEFLIYFQGTGAADDSGLPNDRFFAVRPEGSVSTLKIQRTERGDSAVYLCASSPTGQGRNEQFFGPGTRLTVL.

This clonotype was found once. The CDR3, as DNA: TGTGCCAGCAGCCCACCCGGTGACCGGAAGACTCAGTACTTC. This sequence encodes CASSPPGDRKTQYF. V and J are TRBV7-2 and TRBJ2-4, with D unresolved. In germline, CDR1 is SGHTA, CDR2 FQGNSA. This CDR3 comprises 14 residues. V was clipped by 5 bases and J by 12 bases, with 20 bases between them.

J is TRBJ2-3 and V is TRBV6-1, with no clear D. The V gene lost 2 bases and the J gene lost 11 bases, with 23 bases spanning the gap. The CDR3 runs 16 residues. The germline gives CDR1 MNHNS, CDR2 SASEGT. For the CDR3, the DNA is TGTGCCAGCAGTGAATTTTGGGGATGCTCCAAAGACATGCAGTATTTT. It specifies CASSEFWGCSKDMQYF.

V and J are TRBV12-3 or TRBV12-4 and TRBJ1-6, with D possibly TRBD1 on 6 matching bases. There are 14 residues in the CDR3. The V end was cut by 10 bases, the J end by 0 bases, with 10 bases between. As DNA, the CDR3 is TGTGCCACCTCGGACAGCTCCTATAATTCACCCCTCCACTTT. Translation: CATSDSSYNSPLHF.

The CDR3 spells CAGGRGGRHQETQYF. In DNA form, the CDR3 reads TGTGCCGGGGGCAGAGGGGGGCGTCACCAAGAGACGCAGTATTTT. The chain carries TRBV12-3 or TRBV12-4 and TRBJ2-3; possibly TRBD1 or TRBD2 for D (6 bases each). This CDR3 is 15 amino acids long. Trimming shortened V by 11 bases and J by 9 bases, and 27 bases separated the two germline ends.

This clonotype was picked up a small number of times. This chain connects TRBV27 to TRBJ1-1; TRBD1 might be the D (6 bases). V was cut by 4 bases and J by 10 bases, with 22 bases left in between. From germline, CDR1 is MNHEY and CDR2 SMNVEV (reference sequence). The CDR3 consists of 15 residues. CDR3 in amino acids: CASSSLGDIGMGAFF. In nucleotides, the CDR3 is TGTGCCAGCAGTTCCCTCGGGGACATCGGGATGGGAGCTTTCTTT.

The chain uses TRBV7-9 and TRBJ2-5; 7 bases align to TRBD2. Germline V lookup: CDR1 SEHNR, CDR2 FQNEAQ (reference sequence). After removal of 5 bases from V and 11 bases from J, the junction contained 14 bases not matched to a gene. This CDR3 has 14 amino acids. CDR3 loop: CASSPTSSFGEQYF. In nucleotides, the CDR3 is TGTGCCAGCAGCCCGACTAGCTCCTTTGGGGAGCAGTACTTC.

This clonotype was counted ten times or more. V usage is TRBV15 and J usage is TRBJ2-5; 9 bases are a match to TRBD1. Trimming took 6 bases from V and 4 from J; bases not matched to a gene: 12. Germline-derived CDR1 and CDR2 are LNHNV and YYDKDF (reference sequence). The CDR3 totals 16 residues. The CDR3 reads CATRGQGARRVETQYF. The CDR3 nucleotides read TGTGCCACCAGGGGACAGGGAGCGAGAAGGGTAGAGACCCAGTACTTC.